This TCR beta chain was documented in a study of blood T cell repertoires in COVID-19. This CDR3 has 18 amino acids. TCRdb's copy holds only in-frame clones and misses some; the assay was immunoSEQ multiplex PCR. The sample lists tens of thousands of clones; 80% to 90% were seen once. The gene calls are TRBV21-1 and TRBJ2-1; TRBD2 reflects the table's D call only, with no check against the DNA. TRBV21-1 is labeled a pseudogene. This receptor was identified in a man older than 75 with COVID-19, enrolled during active disease. Sequences were obtained from peripheral blood. As DNA, the CDR3 is TGTGCCAGCAGCAAAGAGGGACTAGCTCGAAGCTCCTACAATGAGCAGTTCTTC. Its translation: CASSKEGLARSSYNEQFF.